Each of the 5 T cell receptor beta chains below was sequenced from the same sample in a study of cytotoxic CD8 clonotypes in ibrutinib-treated CLL. The table came from immunoSEQ multiplex PCR; TCRdb's copy has only in-frame clones and leaves some out. The table includes 250,000 or so clones, roughly 70% detected once. This material consisted of PBMCs, taken after 24 months of ibrutinib treatment. The receptors derive from a human donor with chronic lymphocytic leukemia.

This chain uses TRBV27 with TRBJ1-3; D might be TRBD1 (5 bases). The CDR3 is 14 amino acids. Trimming removed 4 bases at V and 0 bases at J, with 7 bases between. Germline CDR1 and CDR2: MNHEY and SMNVEV (reference sequence). The chain's CDR3 is CASSSDNSGNTIYF. As DNA, the CDR3 is TGTGCCAGCAGTTCGGACAACTCTGGAAACACCATATATTTT.

This chain joins TRBV27 and TRBJ2-7; 8 nucleotides align to TRBD2. This CDR3 comprises 16 residues. CDR1 MNHEY and CDR2 SMNVEV come from the germline V gene (reference sequence). V lost 4 bases, J lost 2 bases, and 10 bases stayed unmatched. The CDR3 loop reads CASSSPVAGTTYEQYF. In DNA form, the CDR3 reads TGTGCCAGCAGTTCCCCGGTAGCGGGGACAACCTACGAGCAGTACTTC.

The rearrangement uses TRBV27 and TRBJ2-7, with TRBD2 identical over 9 bases. Germline trimming cut 2 bases from V and 3 bases from J; bases unmatched to any gene: 5. This CDR3 is built from 15 residues. Germline V CDR1 and CDR2: MNHEY, SMNVEV (reference sequence). The CDR3 coding sequence is TGTGCCAGCAGTTTACTAGCGGGATCGGGCTACGAGCAGTACTTC. It encodes CASSLLAGSGYEQYF.

The chain couples TRBV7-3 to TRBJ2-2; D call uncertain. This CDR3 region has 15 residues. The germline CDR1 and CDR2 sequences are SGHTA and FQGTGA. Trimming took off 2 bases at V and 1 base at J, with 8 bases between the two ends. CDR3 in amino acids: CASSLRTGNTGELFF. The CDR3 DNA follows: TGTGCCAGCAGCTTACGGACGGGGAACACCGGGGAGCTGTTTTTT.

This chain joins TRBV5-1 and TRBJ2-1; TRBD2 aligns across 13 bases. The germline V gene encodes CDR1 SGHRS and CDR2 YFSETQ. V dropped 0 bases and J dropped 8; count of bases not matched to a gene: 8. The CDR3 is made up of 17 amino acids. The CDR3 is CASSLAVTSGRGDEQFF. The CDR3 nucleotides read TGCGCCAGCAGCTTGGCGGTCACTAGCGGGAGGGGGGATGAGCAGTTCTTC.